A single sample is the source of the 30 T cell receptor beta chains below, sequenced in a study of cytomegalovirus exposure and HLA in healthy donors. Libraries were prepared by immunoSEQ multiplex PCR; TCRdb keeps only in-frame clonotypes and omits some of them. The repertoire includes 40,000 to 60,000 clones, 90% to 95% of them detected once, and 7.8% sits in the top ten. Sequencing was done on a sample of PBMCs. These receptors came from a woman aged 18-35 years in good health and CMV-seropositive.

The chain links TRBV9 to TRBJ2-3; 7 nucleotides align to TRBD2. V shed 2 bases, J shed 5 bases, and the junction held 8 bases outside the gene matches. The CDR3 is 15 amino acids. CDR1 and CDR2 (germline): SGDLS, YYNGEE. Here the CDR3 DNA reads TGTGCCAGCAGCGTTCGGCGGGAGCGGGGAGATACGCAGTATTTT. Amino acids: CASSVRRERGDTQYF.

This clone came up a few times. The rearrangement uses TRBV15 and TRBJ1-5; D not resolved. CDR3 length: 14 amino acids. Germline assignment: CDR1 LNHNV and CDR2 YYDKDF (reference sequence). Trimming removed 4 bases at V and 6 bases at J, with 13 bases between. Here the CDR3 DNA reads TGTGCCACCAGCACCGGTACTCCACTTCAGCCCCAGCATTTT. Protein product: CATSTGTPLQPQHF.

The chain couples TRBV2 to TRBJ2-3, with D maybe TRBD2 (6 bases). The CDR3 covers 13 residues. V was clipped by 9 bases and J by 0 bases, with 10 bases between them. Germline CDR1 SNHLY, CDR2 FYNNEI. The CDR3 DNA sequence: TGTGCCAGTAGGAGGGGCAGCACAGATACGCAGTATTTT. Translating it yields CASRRGSTDTQYF.

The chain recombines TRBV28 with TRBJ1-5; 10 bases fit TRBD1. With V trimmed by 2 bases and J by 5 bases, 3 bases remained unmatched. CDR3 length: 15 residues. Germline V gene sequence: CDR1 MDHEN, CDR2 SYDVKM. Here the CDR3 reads CASSLRDRGDQPQHF. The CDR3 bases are TGTGCCAGCAGTTTAAGGGACAGGGGTGATCAGCCCCAGCATTTT.

For the CDR3, the DNA is TGTGCCAGCAGTGGTTCAGGGGGCTCTGGGACACCCCTCCACTTT. Its translation is CASSGSGGSGTPLHF. The chain recombines TRBV28 with TRBJ1-6; 8 positions match TRBD1. V trimming: 5 bases; J trimming: 11 bases; junction bases outside the gene matches: 11. This CDR3 has 15 residues. CDR1 is MDHEN, CDR2 SYDVKM, per germline. The variable domain in full, completed from reference TRBV28 and TRBJ1-6, reads DVKVTQSSRYLVKRTGEKVFLECVQDMDHENMFWYRQDPGLGLRLIYFSYDVKMKEKGDIPEGYSVSREKKERFSLILESASTNQTSMYLCASSGSGGSGTPLHFGNGTRLTVT.

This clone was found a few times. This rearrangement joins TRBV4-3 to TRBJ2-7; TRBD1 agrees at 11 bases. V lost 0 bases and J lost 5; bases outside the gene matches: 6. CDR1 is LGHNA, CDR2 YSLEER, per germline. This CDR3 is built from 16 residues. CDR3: CASSQDFGQGADEQYF. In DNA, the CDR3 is TGCGCCAGCAGCCAAGATTTCGGACAGGGGGCGGACGAGCAGTACTTC.

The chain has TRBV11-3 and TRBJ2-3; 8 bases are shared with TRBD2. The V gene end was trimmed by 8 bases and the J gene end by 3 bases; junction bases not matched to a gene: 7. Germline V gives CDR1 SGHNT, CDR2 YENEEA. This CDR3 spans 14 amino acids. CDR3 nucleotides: TGTGCCAGCGGCGAGGAGCGGGAGACAGATACGCAGTATTTT. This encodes CASGEERETDTQYF.

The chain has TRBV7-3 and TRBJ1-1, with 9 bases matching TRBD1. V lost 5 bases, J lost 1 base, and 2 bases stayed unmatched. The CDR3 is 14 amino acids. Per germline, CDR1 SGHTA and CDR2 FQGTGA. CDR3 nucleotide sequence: TGTGCCAGCAGCGCACAGGGGGCGAACACTGAAGCTTTCTTT. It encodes CASSAQGANTEAFF. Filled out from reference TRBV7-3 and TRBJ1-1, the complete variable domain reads GAGVSQTPSNKVTEKGKYVELRCDPISGHTALYWYRQSLGQGPEFLIYFQGTGAADDSGLPNDRFFAVRPEGSVSTLKIQRTERGDSAVYLCASSAQGANTEAFFGQGTRLTVV.

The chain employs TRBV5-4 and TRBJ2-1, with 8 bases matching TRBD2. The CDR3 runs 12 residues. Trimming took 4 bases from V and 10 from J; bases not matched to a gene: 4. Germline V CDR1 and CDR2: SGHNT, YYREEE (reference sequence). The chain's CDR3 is CASSPGTREQFF. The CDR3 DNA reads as TGTGCCAGCAGCCCCGGGACTAGGGAGCAGTTCTTC.

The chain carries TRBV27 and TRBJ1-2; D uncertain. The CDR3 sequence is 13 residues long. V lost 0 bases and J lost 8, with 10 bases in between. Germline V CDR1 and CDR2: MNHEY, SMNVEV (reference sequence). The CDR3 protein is CASSLSPAGGYTF. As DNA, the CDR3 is TGTGCCAGCAGTTTATCCCCTGCGGGAGGCTACACCTTC.

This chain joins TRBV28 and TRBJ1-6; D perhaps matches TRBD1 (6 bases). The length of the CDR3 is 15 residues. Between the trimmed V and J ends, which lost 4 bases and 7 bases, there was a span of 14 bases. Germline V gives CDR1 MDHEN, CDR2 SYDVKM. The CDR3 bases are TGTGCCAGCAGTTCAATACAGGGAATAAATTCACCCCTCCACTTT. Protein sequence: CASSSIQGINSPLHF.

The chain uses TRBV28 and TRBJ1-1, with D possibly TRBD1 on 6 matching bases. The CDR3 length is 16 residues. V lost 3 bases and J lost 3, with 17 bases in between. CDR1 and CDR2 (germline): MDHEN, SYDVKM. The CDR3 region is CASSFGSWGRDTEAFF. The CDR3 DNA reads TGTGCCAGCAGTTTTGGGTCCTGGGGGCGGGACACTGAAGCTTTCTTT.

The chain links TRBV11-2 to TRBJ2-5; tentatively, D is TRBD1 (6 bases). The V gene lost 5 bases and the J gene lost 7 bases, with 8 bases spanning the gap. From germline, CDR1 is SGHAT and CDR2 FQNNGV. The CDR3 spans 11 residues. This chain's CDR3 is CASSLQGTQYF. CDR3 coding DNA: TGTGCCAGCAGCCTACAGGGGACCCAGTACTTC.

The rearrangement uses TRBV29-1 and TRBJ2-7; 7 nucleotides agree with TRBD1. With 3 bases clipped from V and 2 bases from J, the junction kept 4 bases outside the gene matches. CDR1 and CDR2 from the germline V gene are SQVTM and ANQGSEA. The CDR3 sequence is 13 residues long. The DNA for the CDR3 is TGCAGCGTTGATGGGGACAGTCCCTACGAGCAGTACTTC. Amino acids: CSVDGDSPYEQYF.

The CDR3 spells CASSRTSGRDNEQFF. CDR3 DNA: TGCGCCAGCAGCCGCACTAGCGGGAGGGATAATGAGCAGTTCTTC. This sequence joins TRBV5-1 and TRBJ2-1; 13 bases are shared with TRBD2. This CDR3 comprises 15 residues. V dropped 4 bases and J dropped 7; count of bases not matched to a gene: 5. Germline CDR1 reads SGHRS; CDR2 reads YFSETQ.

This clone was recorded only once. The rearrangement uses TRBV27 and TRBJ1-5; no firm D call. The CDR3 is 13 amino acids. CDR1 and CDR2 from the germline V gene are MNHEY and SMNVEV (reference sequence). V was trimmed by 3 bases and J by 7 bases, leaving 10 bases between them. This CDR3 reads CASSFGSRQPQHF. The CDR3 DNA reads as TGTGCCAGCAGTTTTGGATCTAGGCAGCCCCAGCATTTT.

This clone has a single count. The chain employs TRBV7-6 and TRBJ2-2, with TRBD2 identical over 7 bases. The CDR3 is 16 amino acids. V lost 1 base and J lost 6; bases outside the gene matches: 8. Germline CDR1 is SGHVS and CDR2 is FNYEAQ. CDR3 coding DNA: TGTGCCAGCAGCTTAGTCCGGACTAGTTCGGCCGGGGAGCTGTTTTTT. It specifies CASSLVRTSSAGELFF.

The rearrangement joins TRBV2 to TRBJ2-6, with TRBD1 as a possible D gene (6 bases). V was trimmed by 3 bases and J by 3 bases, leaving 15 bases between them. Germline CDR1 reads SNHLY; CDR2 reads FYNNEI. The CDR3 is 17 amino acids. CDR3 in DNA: TGTGCCAGCAGTGAGAAACAGGGCTCAGGTGGGGCCAACGTCCTGACTTTC. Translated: CASSEKQGSGGANVLTF.

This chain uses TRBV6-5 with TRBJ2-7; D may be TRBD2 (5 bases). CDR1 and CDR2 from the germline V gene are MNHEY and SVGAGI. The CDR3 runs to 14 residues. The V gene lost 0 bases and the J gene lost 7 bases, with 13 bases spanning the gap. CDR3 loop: CASSYSGGRGEQYF. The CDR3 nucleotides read TGTGCCAGCAGTTACTCGGGTGGCCGAGGGGAGCAGTACTTC.

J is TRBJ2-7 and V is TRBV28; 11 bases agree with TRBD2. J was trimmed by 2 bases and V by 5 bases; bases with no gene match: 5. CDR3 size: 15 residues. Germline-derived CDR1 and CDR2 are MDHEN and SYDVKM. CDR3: CASSPGTSGAYEQYF. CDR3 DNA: TGTGCCAGCAGTCCTGGGACTAGCGGTGCCTACGAGCAGTACTTC. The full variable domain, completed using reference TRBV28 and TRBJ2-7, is DVKVTQSSRYLVKRTGEKVFLECVQDMDHENMFWYRQDPGLGLRLIYFSYDVKMKEKGDIPEGYSVSREKKERFSLILESASTNQTSMYLCASSPGTSGAYEQYFGPGTRLTVT.

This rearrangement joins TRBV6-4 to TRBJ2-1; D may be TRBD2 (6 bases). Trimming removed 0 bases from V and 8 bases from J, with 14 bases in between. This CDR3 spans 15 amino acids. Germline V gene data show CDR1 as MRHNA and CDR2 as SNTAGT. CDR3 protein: CASSDSTQGGDEQFF. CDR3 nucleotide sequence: TGTGCCAGCAGTGACTCGACCCAGGGCGGGGATGAGCAGTTCTTC.

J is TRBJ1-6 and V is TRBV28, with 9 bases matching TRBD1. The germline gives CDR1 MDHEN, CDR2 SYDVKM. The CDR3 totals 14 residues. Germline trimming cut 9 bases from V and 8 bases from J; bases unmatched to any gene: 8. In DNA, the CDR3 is TGTGCCAGTATTACCGGGACAGGGTATTCACCCCTCCACTTT. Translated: CASITGTGYSPLHF.

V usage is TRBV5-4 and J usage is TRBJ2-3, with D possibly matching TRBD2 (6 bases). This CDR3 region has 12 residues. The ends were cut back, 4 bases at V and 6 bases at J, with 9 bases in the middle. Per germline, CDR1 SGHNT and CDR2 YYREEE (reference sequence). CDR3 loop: CASSGGEDTQYF. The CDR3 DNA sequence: TGTGCCAGCAGCGGAGGGGAGGATACGCAGTATTTT.

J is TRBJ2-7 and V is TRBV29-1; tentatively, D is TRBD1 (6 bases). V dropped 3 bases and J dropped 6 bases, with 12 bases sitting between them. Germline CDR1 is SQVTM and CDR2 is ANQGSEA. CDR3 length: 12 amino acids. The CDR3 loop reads CSVDDLGGEQYF. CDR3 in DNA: TGCAGCGTTGATGATTTAGGGGGCGAGCAGTACTTC.

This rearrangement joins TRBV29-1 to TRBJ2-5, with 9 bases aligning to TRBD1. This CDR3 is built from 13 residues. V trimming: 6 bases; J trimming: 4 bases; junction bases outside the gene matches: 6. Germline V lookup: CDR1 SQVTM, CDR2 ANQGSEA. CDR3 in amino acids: CSVDRGKVETQYF. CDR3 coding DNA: TGCAGCGTCGACAGGGGGAAGGTAGAGACCCAGTACTTC.

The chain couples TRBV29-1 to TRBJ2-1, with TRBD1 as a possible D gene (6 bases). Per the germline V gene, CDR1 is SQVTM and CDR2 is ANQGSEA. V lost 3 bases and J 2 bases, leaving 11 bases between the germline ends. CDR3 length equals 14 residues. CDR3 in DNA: TGCAGCGTTGATGTCTGGGACACCTACAATGAGCAGTTCTTC. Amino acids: CSVDVWDTYNEQFF.

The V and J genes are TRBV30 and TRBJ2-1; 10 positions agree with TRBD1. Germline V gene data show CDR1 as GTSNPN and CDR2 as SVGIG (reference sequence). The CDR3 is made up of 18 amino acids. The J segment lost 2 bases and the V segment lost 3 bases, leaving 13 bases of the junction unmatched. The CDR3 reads CAWSDPQTGGTAYNEQFF. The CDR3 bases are TGTGCCTGGAGCGACCCTCAGACAGGGGGCACCGCCTACAATGAGCAGTTCTTC.

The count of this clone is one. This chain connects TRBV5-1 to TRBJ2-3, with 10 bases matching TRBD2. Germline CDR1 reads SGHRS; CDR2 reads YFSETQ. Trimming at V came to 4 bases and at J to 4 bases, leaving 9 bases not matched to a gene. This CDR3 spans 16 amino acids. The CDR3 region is CASSTGLATVADTQYF. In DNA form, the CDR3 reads TGCGCCAGCAGCACGGGACTAGCGACGGTCGCAGATACGCAGTATTTT. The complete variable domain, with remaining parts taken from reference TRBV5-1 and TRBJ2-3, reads KAGVTQTPRYLIKTRGQQVTLSCSPISGHRSVSWYQQTPGQGLQFLFEYFSETQRNKGNFPGRFSGRQFSNSRSEMNVSTLELGDSALYLCASSTGLATVADTQYFGPGTRLTVL.

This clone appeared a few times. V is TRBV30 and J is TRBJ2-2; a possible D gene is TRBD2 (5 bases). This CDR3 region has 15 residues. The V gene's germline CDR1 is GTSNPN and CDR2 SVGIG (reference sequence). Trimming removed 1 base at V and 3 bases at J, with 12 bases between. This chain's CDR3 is CAWSAVGDHTGELFF. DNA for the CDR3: TGTGCCTGGAGTGCGGTGGGAGATCACACCGGGGAGCTGTTTTTT.

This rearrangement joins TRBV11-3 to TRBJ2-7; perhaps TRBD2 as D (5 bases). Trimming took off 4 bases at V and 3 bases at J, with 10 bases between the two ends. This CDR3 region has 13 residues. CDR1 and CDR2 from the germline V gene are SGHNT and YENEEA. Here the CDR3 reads CASSYYRGYEQYF. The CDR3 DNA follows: TGTGCCAGCAGCTACTACCGGGGCTACGAGCAGTACTTC.